By share of the sample, the clone carrying this T cell receptor beta chain is large. Trimming shortened V by 3 bases and J by 10 bases, and 22 bases separated the two germline ends. Germline CDR1 reads GTSNPN; CDR2 reads SVGIG (reference sequence). This CDR3 comprises 15 residues. The entire patient cohort was treatment-naive prior to thyroid surgery. This entry comes from a study of metastatic and nonmetastatic thyroid tumors. Across the study: The authors compared repertoires across blood and tumor or nodule tissue from malignant and benign thyroid patients.

TCRdb re-clonotyped the PCR reads through MiXCR. The profile shows around 3,000 clones, roughly 40% of them singletons. The TCR comes from a female donor with papillary thyroid cancer or a benign thyroid nodule (not recorded which). Some clones in this sample may be carry-over from other donors' samples. The sample comprised tumor tissue. The chain recombines TRBV30 with TRBJ2-1; possibly TRBD2 for D (6 bases). CDR3 nucleotides: TGTGCCTGGAGCAAACAGGCGGGAAAGAATGTAGAGCAGTTCTTC. Translation: CAWSKQAGKNVEQFF.